The clone carrying this T cell receptor beta chain was counted only a few times. The target antigen is unknown. Measured with immunoSEQ multiplex PCR; TCRdb has only the in-frame clones, and not every one. The profile shows approximately 100,000 clones, more than 55% of them singletons. This sample is drawn from a study of cytotoxic CD8 clonotypes in ibrutinib-treated CLL. Turning to the study itself: Investigators collected response samples after a median about 12 months of treatment, range 6 to 36. Sequencing produced an average of roughly 230,000 productive templates and 85,000 to 95,000 productive rearrangements per sample.

Germline CDR1 SGHDN, CDR2 FVKESK. Trimming took 3 bases from V and 5 from J, leaving 7 bases between them. This CDR3 has 12 residues. Study outcomes and limitations: Circulating CD8+ T-cell counts were tracked by baseline clonality, which exceeded that of age-matched healthy donors. Before falling back toward baseline at progression, clonality had risen at the time of ibrutinib response.

The V gene is TRBV14, the J gene TRBJ1-1; D unresolved. Sequenced material: PBMCs, taken after 24 months of ibrutinib treatment. This clonotype was obtained from a human donor with chronic lymphocytic leukemia. The CDR3 here is CASSHVPTEAFF. The CDR3 DNA sequence: TGTGCCAGCAGCCATGTCCCAACTGAAGCTTTCTTT.